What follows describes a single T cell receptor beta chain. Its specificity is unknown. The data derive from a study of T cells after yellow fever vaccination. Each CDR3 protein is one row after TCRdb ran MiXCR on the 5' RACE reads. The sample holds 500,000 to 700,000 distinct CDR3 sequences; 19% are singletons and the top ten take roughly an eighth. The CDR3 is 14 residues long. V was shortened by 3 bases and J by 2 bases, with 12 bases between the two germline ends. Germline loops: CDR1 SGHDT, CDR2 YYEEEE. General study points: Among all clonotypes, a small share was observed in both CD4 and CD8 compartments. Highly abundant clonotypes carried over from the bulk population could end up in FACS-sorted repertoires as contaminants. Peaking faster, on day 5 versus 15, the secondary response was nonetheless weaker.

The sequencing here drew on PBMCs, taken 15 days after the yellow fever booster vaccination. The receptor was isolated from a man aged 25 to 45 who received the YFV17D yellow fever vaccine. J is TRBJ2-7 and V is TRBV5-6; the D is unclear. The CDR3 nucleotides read TGTGCCAGCAGCTCTCACGGTAGCACCTACGAGCAGTACTTC. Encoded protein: CASSSHGSTYEQYF.